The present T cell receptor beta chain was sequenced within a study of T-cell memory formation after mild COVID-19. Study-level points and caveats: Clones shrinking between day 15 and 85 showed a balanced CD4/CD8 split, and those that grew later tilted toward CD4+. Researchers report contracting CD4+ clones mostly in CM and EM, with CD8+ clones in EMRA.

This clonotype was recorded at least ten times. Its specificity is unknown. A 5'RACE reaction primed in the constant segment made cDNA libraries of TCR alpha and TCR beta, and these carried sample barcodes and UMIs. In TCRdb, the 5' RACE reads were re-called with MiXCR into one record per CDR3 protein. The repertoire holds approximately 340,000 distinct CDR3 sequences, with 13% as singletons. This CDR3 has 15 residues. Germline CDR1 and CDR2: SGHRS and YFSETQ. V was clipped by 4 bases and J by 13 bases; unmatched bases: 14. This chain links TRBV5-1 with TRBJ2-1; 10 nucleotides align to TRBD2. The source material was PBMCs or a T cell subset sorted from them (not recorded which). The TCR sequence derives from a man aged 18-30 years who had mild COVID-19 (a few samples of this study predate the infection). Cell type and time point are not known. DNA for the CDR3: TGCGCCAGCAGCCCCCAGCCAGCGGGGGGGCCCAAACAGTTCTTC. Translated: CASSPQPAGGPKQFF.